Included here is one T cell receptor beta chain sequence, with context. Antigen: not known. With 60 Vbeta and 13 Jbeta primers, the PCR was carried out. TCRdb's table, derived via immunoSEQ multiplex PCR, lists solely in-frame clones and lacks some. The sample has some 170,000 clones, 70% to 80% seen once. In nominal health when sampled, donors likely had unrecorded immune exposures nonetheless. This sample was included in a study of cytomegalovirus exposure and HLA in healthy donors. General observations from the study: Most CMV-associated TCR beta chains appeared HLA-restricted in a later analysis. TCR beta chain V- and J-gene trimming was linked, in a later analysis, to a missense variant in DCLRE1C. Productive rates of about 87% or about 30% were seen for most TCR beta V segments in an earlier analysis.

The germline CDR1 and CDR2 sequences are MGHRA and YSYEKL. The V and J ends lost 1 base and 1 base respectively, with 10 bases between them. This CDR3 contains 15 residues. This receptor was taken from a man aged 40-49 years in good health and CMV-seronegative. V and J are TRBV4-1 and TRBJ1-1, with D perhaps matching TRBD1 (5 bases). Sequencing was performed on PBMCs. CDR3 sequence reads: CASSQVGPGNTEAFF. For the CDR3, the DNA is TGCGCCAGCAGCCAAGTGGGGCCGGGGAACACTGAAGCTTTCTTT.